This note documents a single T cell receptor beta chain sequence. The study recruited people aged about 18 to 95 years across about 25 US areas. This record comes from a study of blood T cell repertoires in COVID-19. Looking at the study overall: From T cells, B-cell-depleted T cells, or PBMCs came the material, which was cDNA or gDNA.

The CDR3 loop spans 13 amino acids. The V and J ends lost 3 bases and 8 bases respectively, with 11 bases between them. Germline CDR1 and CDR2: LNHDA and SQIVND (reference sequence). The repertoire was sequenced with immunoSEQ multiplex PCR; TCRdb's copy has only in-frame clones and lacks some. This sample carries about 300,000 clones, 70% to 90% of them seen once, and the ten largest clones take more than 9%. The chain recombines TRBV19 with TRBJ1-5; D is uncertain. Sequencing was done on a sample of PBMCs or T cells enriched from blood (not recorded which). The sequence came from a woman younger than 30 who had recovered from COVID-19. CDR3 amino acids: CASSIAVAEPQHF. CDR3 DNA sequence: TGTGCCAGTAGTATCGCGGTGGCGGAGCCCCAGCATTTT.